This T cell receptor (beta chain) emerged from a study of shared clonotypes between healthy human individuals. Study-level findings and limits: Naive subsets usually exceeded memory subsets in estimated richness. The donor pool, a small one, limited the genetic and exposure-history diversity represented.

About this clone itself: Antigen: not known. Other nucleotide sequences from this sample produce the same CDR3.

Germline V gene data show CDR1 as MDHEN and CDR2 as SYDVKM. V was cut by 3 bases and J by 4 bases, with 4 bases left in between. The CDR3 covers 12 residues. TCRdb's copy holds only in-frame clones and misses some; the assay was immunoSEQ multiplex PCR. The data hold about 600,000 clones, with around 97% observed a single time. The chain carries TRBV28 and TRBJ1-5; D is undetermined. The sequenced sample consisted of naive CD4+ T cells sorted from blood. As for subset: CD45RA+ positively selected. This receptor was identified in a woman younger than 45 in good health. CDR3 coding DNA: TGTGCCAGCAGTTTTGGGAATCAGCCCCAGCATTTT. Its protein is CASSFGNQPQHF. Complete variable domain (other parts from reference TRBV28 and TRBJ1-5): DVKVTQSSRYLVKRTGEKVFLECVQDMDHENMFWYRQDPGLGLRLIYFSYDVKMKEKGDIPEGYSVSREKKERFSLILESASTNQTSMYLCASSFGNQPQHFGDGTRLSIL.